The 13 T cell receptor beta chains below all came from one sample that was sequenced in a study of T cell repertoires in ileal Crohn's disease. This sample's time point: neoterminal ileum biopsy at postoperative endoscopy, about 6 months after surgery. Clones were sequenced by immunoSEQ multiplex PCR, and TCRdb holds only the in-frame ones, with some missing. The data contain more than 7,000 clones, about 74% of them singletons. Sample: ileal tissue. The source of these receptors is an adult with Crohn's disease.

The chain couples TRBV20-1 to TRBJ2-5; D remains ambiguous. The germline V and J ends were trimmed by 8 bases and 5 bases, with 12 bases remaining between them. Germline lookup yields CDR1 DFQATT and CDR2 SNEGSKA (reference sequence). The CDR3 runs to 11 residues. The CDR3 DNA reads TGCAGTCCCGCATGGCGGGAGACCCAGTACTTC. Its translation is CSPAWRETQYF.

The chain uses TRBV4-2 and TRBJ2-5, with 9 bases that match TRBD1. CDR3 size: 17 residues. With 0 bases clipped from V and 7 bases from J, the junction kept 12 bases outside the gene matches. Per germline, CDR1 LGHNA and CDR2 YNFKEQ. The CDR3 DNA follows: TGTGCCAGCAGCCAAGATAGAACAGGGGGCGGATGGGGGACCCAGTACTTC. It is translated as CASSQDRTGGGWGTQYF.

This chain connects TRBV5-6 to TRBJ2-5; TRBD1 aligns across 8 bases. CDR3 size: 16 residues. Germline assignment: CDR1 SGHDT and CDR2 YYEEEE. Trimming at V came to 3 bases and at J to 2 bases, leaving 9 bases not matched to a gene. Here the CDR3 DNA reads TGTGCCAGCAGCTCTGGGACAGGATCAGTTCAAGAGACCCAGTACTTC. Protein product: CASSSGTGSVQETQYF.

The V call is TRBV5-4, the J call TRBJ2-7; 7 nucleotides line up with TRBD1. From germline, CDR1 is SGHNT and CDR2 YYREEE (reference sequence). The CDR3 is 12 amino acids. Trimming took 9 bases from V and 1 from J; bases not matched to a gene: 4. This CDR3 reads CATGTESYEQYF. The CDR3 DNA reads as TGTGCCACCGGGACAGAATCCTACGAGCAGTACTTC. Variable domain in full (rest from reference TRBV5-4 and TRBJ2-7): ETGVTQSPTHLIKTRGQQVTLRCSSQSGHNTVSWYQQALGQGPQFIFQYYREEENGRGNFPPRFSGLQFPNYSSELNVNALELDDSALYLCATGTESYEQYFGPGTRLTVT.

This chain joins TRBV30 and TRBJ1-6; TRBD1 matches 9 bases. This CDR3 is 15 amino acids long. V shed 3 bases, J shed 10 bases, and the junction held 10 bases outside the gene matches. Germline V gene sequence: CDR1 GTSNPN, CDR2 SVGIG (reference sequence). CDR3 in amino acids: CAWRDRGSEASPLHF. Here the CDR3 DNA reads TGTGCCTGGAGGGACAGGGGATCTGAGGCCTCACCCCTCCACTTT.

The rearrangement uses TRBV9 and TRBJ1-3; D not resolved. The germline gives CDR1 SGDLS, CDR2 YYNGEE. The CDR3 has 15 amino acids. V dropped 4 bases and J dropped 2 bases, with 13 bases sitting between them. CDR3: CASSPRGMAGNTIYF. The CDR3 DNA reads TGTGCCAGCAGCCCTCGAGGGATGGCTGGAAACACCATATATTTT. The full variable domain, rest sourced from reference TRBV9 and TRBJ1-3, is DSGVTQTPKHLITATGQRVTLRCSPRSGDLSVYWYQQSLDQGLQFLIQYYNGEERAKGNILERFSAQQFPDLHSELNLSSLELGDSALYFCASSPRGMAGNTIYFGEGSWLTVV.

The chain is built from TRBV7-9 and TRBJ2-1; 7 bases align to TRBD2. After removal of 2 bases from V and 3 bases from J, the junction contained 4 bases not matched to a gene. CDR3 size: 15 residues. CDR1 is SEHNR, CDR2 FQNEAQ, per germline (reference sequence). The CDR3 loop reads CASSLWGRDYNEQFF. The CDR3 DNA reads TGTGCCAGCAGCTTATGGGGGAGGGACTACAATGAGCAGTTCTTC.

CDR3 sequence (DNA): TGCGCCAGCAGTCAGGAGGGAGGGGCCCGGGAAAAACTGTTTTTT. This encodes CASSQEGGAREKLFF. The gene calls are TRBV23-1 and TRBJ1-4; weak D call: TRBD1 (5 bases). TRBV23-1 is identified as an open reading frame with a role that is uncertain. The CDR3 contains 15 residues. Trimming pared 3 bases from V and 8 bases from J, leaving 16 bases between.

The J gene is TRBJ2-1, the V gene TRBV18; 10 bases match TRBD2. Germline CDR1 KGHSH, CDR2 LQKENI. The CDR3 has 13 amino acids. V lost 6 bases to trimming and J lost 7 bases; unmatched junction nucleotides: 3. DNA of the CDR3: TGTGCCAGCTCGGGGACTAGCGAAAATGAGCAGTTCTTC. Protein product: CASSGTSENEQFF.

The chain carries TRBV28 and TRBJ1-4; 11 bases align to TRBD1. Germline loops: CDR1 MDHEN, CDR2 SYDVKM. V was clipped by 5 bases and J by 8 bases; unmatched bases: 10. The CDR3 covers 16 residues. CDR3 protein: CASSPRGQGGEEKLFF. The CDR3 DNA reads TGTGCCAGCAGTCCAAGGGGACAGGGGGGGGAAGAAAAACTGTTTTTT.

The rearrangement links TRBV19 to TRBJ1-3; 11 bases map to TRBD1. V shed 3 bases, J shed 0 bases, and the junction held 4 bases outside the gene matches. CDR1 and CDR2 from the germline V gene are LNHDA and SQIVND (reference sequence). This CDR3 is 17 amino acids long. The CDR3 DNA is TGTGCCAGTAGTATTCGGACAGGGGGCTCCTCTGGAAACACCATATATTTT. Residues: CASSIRTGGSSGNTIYF.

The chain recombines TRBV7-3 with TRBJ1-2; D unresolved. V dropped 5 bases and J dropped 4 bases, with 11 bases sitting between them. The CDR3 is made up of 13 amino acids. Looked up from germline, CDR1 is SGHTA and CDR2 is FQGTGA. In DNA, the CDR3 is TGTGCCAGCAGCCTCAGCGTTTCCTATGGCTACACCTTC. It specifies CASSLSVSYGYTF.

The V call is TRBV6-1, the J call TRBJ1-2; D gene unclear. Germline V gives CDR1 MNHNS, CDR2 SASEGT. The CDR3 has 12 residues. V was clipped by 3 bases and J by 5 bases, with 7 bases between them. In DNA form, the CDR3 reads TGTGCCAGCAGTGAGAGGGCTTATGGCTACACCTTC. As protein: CASSERAYGYTF.